The rows below give T cell receptor beta chains drawn from one sample of a study of cytomegalovirus exposure and HLA in healthy donors. Sequencing used immunoSEQ multiplex PCR; TCRdb keeps in-frame clones, though not all of them. The repertoire includes about 170,000 clones, about 90% of them detected once, and 5% to 7% sits in the top ten. Material for sequencing was PBMCs. Source of these receptors: a woman in her twenties or thirties in good health and CMV-seronegative. The CDR3 runs from the conserved cysteine through the conserved F or W. The D gene is left open where the match is weak. Size values are once, few and many counts, or a class for expanded clones, and some rows have none.

v_call,d_call,clone_size,cdr3_aa
TRBV5-6,TRBD1,.,CAWGTGRRDTQYF
TRBV11-3,.,.,CASSYGHGEVEETQYF
TRBV7-8,.,.,CASSLHPKPDTQYF
TRBV7-9,.,few,CASSSQNNQPQHF
TRBV4-2,.,few,CASSPLQGHEQYF
TRBV5-4,.,once,CASSLLAEQYF
TRBV4-3,TRBD2,.,CASSQDHSGTYNEQFF
TRBV6-1,.,.,CASSEGQGTAFF
TRBV7-9,TRBD1,.,CAGTGTNEKLFF
TRBV27,TRBD2,.,CASSSAGEATDTQYF
TRBV7-2,.,.,CASSPRLSEAFF
TRBV7-2,.,few,CASSLAGELSTNENLFF
TRBV19,.,once,CASSGTGYPGRTF
TRBV4-1,.,.,CASSQKQVDYGYTF
TRBV14,.,once,CASSPFQLSRGETQYF
TRBV4-3,.,.,CASSQVPRGGDEQYF
TRBV9,.,.,CASSVGNLASTDTQYF
TRBV4-1,.,.,CASSQGPSNYGYTF
TRBV6-1,.,.,CASTAYATHGELFF
TRBV19,TRBD1,.,CASSKNRGAGELFF
TRBV7-9,.,.,CASSSDWGAYEQYF
TRBV6-6,.,.,CASSYSWGSPLHF
TRBV7-3,.,.,CASSLWPGPTDTQYF
TRBV5-1,TRBD1,.,CASRPGPSDRTFGELFF
TRBV6-5,.,once,CASSYRNNQPQHF
TRBV6-1,.,.,CASSETGISRGYTF
TRBV11-1,.,.,CASSRGTTYEQYF
TRBV5-1,.,.,CASSSLGATNEKLFF
TRBV7-2,.,many,CASSLVRENNSPLHF
TRBV4-1,.,.,CASTPIGAPRNTQYF
TRBV4-1,.,.,CASSQVVMDTDTQYF
TRBV28,.,.,CASSHSRLYGYTF
TRBV6-6,TRBD1,.,CASSIGTGNYGYTF
TRBV19,.,.,CASSQGHSNQPQHF
TRBV6-1,TRBD1,.,CASSRTGDRRYGYTF
TRBV30,.,.,CAWKVGLDTDTQYF
TRBV30,.,.,CAWSSLHSGYTF
TRBV27,TRBD2,.,CASTTSGAYNEQFF
TRBV29-1,TRBD2,.,CSAREGGYNEQFF
TRBV9,.,.,CASSVDRGDTEAFF
TRBV7-2,.,.,CASSLFRGETQYF
TRBV7-3,.,.,CASSFIQGEKLFF
TRBV15,TRBD2,.,CATSPGTSFTDTQYF
TRBV7-2,.,.,CASSLAQDSQFDEQYF
TRBV28,TRBD1,once,CASSFILPGQGDGSGNTIYF
TRBV27,TRBD1,.,CASSPNRGIKFNEQFF